This T cell receptor (beta chain) was sequenced in a study of radiotherapy plus CTLA-4 blockade in lung cancer. Study as a whole: Patients showed objective responses in approximately 17% of cases and disease control in roughly 31%.

A note on this clone: The antigen remains unidentified.

Produced via immunoSEQ multiplex PCR; TCRdb's table is partial and in-frame only. This sample has 27,000 or so clones, with roughly 79% found just once. The CDR3 has 14 residues. V was pared by 3 bases and J by 6 bases, with 4 bases of the junction left unmatched. Germline loops: CDR1 MNHEY, CDR2 SMNVEV (reference sequence). Findings and caveats of the study: Per reports, early blood T cell clone dynamics, plus interferon-beta, forecast response most strongly.

Source: peripheral blood, taken from a patient treated with radiotherapy plus ipilimumab. The V and J genes are TRBV27 and TRBJ2-3; TRBD1 agrees at 9 bases. This receptor was obtained from a human donor with non-small cell lung cancer that progressed on radiotherapy plus ipilimumab. The CDR3 DNA sequence: TGTGCCAGCAGTTTGGGACAGGGTGAGGATACGCAGTATTTT. Translated, it gives CASSLGQGEDTQYF.